This TCR beta chain was identified during a study of blood T cell repertoires in COVID-19 (TCRdb year 2020). Looking at the study overall: The collaborator samples originated in the United States, Italy and Spain and spanned the acute and convalescent phases of COVID-19. The prospective study material was composed of cDNA or gDNA derived from T cells, B-cell-depleted T cells, or PBMCs. The dataset comprised deeply sampled blood TCRbeta repertoires from subjects exposed to, actively infected with, or recovered from COVID-19. The repertoires were released in a freely available public database meant as a resource for research on the immune response to SARS-CoV-2. Samples were obtained from the ongoing ImmuneRACE study (first 160 participants) and from 1,254 subjects provided by 6 global collaborators. Nearly every sample came with metadata listing a de-identified subject ID, COVID-19 status, age in years and sex. Where available, HLA class I and class II types were obtained from metadata supplied by the sample provider rather than from assay-based typing. The paper's findings and limits, for the study overall: Clinical and demographic metadata were provided uncurated, with the amount varying by source and participant.

Each collaborating institution followed its own protocols to collect whole blood in K2EDTA tubes. For TCRbeta analysis, collaborator samples were shipped as frozen whole blood, as isolated PBMCs, or as DNA extracted from either sample type. CDR1 and CDR2, looked up from the germline V gene (reference sequence), are SGHNT and YYREEE. V and J are truncated by 6 bases and 5 bases respectively, leaving an intervening sequence of 14 bases. The CDR3, cysteine through phenylalanine, is 13 amino acids long. The sequence is cut down to CDR3 DNA, 39 bases in frame from base 1. TCRbeta CDR3 regions were amplified from genomic DNA by means of the immunoSEQ Assay, a bias-controlled multiplex PCR. Turning to the authors' computational methods: The number of nucleated cells in each sample was estimated from the amplification of reference gene primers within the assay. Sequence reads were collapsed and filtered to measure the absolute abundance of every unique TCRbeta CDR3 rearrangement. For each sample, productive Simpson clonality was calculated as the square root of Simpson's diversity index over productive rearrangements. The clones in this table, taken by TCRdb from immuneACCESS, are in-frame only. Not every clone is retained; where verified, under half of the shortfall comes from an unresolved V gene, and the cause of the rest is unknown. That table is the source of V, J and clone size, and D and trimming were worked out from the DNA. For this sample there are about 16,000 clones; 82% appear just once. 21% of the sample is taken by the ten largest.

Note on this clone: It has no known antigen specificity. Per-base qualities were not stored, and no clone one base away is much larger.

The sequenced sample consisted of peripheral blood. The sequence derives from an elderly man with active COVID-19. The chain was built from TRBV5-4 and TRBJ2-5, with TRBD2 tentatively as D gene (7 bases match). CDR3 region: CASNHGGRETQYF. The bases read TGTGCCAGCAATCACGGGGGGCGGGAGACCCAGTACTTC.